This T cell receptor (beta chain) originates from a study of shared clonotypes between healthy human individuals. Study results and caveats: When compared with the clonotypes that were shared by all four sorted-subset donors, the non-shared clonotypes turned out to have lower generation probabilities. It was expected that sequencing depth would affect clonotype sharing among donors. The study generally estimated greater richness for naive than memory subsets.

This clone was detected a few times. Its antigen remains unidentified. The sample has other DNA sequences that encode this CDR3 too. Naivety among CD8 cells was defined by CD45RO negativity and positive CCR7 selection, thereby excluding terminally differentiated effector memory CD45RA+ cells. The repertoire was sequenced with immunoSEQ multiplex PCR; TCRdb's copy has only in-frame clones and lacks some. This sample has around 2,000,000 clones, with under 95% found just once. The clonotype comes from a man aged 18 to 35 in good health. Some clones in this sample may be carry-over from other donors' samples. The sequenced sample was naive CD8+ T cells from PBMCs.

In nucleotides, the CDR3 is TGCGCCAGCAGCCTGGGGAACACTGAAGCTTTCTTT. It yields the protein CASSLGNTEAFF. The genes are TRBV4-1 and TRBJ1-1; the D is unclear. V lost 4 bases and J 1 base, leaving 4 bases between the germline ends. Per the germline V gene, CDR1 is MGHRA and CDR2 is YSYEKL. The CDR3 runs 12 residues.